This TCR beta chain stems from a study of siplizumab effects on memory and regulatory T cells. Assays examined roughly 100,000 TCR templates per sample. Method: immunoSEQ multiplex PCR; TCRdb's copy keeps in-frame clones and lacks some. Of about 100,000 clones in the sample, about 91% were seen once. Study findings and constraints: The majority of clones, roughly 80-95% of proliferating CD4+ or CD8+ clones, lacked an assignable naive or memory phenotype. Both greater diversity than memory cells and a major contribution to the alloresponse seemed to characterize naive T cells. Memory cells that were CD4+ and unstimulated gave rise to alloreactive sequences, which siplizumab significantly reduced.

A note on this clone: Its matching antigen is unknown.

Trimming left V 2 bases short and J 1 base short, with 9 bases between. There are 14 residues in the CDR3. Germline values: CDR1 MNHEY, CDR2 SVGAGI. The sample taken for sequencing was Tregs sorted from blood. V usage is TRBV6-5 and J usage is TRBJ2-7; a weak D match, TRBD1 (6 bases). This sequence was found in a human donor in good health. CDR3 bases: TGTGCCAGCAGTTACCTCGGACAGTCCTACGAGCAGTACTTC. Residues: CASSYLGQSYEQYF.